A selection of T cell receptor beta chains follows, all from one sample in a study of radiotherapy plus CTLA-4 blockade in lung cancer. Produced via immunoSEQ multiplex PCR; TCRdb's table is partial and in-frame only. This sample carries about 99,000 clones, around 88% of them seen once, and the ten largest clones take 4.5% to 6%. Material: peripheral blood, obtained from a patient treated with radiotherapy plus ipilimumab. Receptors were obtained from a human donor with non-small cell lung cancer that progressed on radiotherapy plus ipilimumab. Each CDR3 is given with its conserved first and last residue. Each record gives: J gene, D gene, V gene, clone size, CDR3 DNA, CDR3 protein. D genes are given only for firm matches. Expanded clones get a size class; other rows say once, few or many, or leave the size out.

J: TRBJ2-7
D: TRBD2
V: TRBV6-1
size: -
DNA: TGTGCCAGCAGTGAACGGAGCGGGAGTGAATACGAGCAGTACTTC
CDR3: CASSERSGSEYEQYF

J: TRBJ1-5
D: -
V: TRBV28
size: -
DNA: TGTGCCAGCAGTTTAGTGGCTAGCAATCAGCCCCAGCATTTT
CDR3: CASSLVASNQPQHF

J: TRBJ2-3
D: -
V: TRBV5-1
size: -
DNA: TGCGCCAGCAGCTTGTTAATAGCGCAACGACGCACAGATACGCAGTATTTT
CDR3: CASSLLIAQRRTDTQYF

J: TRBJ2-1
D: -
V: TRBV5-1
size: -
DNA: TGCGCCAGCAGCTTGTGGGGGCAGGGCGATGAGCAGTTCTTC
CDR3: CASSLWGQGDEQFF

J: TRBJ2-3
D: TRBD1
V: TRBV2
size: -
DNA: TGTGCCAGCAGTGGGGACAGGGAAGATACGCAGTATTTT
CDR3: CASSGDREDTQYF

J: TRBJ2-1
D: -
V: TRBV7-2
size: -
DNA: TGTGCCAGCACCACTACGGGTGAGCAGTTCTTC
CDR3: CASTTTGEQFF

J: TRBJ2-7
D: TRBD1
V: TRBV27
size: -
DNA: TGTGCCAGCAAAGACAGGGACTACGAGCAGTACTTC
CDR3: CASKDRDYEQYF

J: TRBJ1-2
D: -
V: TRBV5-8
size: -
DNA: TGTGCCAGCACCTACCGGGTATTCCTGAGTTTCGGCTACACCTTC
CDR3: CASTYRVFLSFGYTF

J: TRBJ2-7
D: TRBD1
V: TRBV2
size: -
DNA: TGTGCCAGCAACCCGGGACAGGGCATCTACGAGCAGTACTTC
CDR3: CASNPGQGIYEQYF

J: TRBJ2-5
D: -
V: TRBV30
size: once
DNA: TGTGCCTGGAATGTAGCGGCTAAAGAGACCCAGTACTTC
CDR3: CAWNVAAKETQYF

J: TRBJ1-2
D: -
V: TRBV15
size: -
DNA: TGTGCCACCAGCAGAGAGGGGGCCATGTATGGCTACACCTTC
CDR3: CATSREGAMYGYTF

J: TRBJ2-1
D: TRBD2
V: TRBV6-1
size: -
DNA: TGTGCCAGCAGTGAATGGCTAGCGGGGGTCAATGAGCAGTTCTTC
CDR3: CASSEWLAGVNEQFF

J: TRBJ1-1
D: -
V: TRBV5-1
size: -
DNA: TGCGCCAGCAGCACTACAGGGATGGGGGCTGAAGCTTTCTTT
CDR3: CASSTTGMGAEAFF

J: TRBJ2-1
D: -
V: TRBV6-5
size: -
DNA: TGTGCCAGCACGAGGGTCTCGGGTGAGCAGTTCTTC
CDR3: CASTRVSGEQFF

J: TRBJ1-2
D: -
V: TRBV19
size: once
DNA: TGTGCCAGTAGTCTTAATCCGACCGGAGCAGTACACTATGGCTACACCTTC
CDR3: CASSLNPTGAVHYGYTF

J: TRBJ2-7
D: TRBD2
V: TRBV23-1
size: -
DNA: TGCGCCAGCAGTGACGGGACTATCCACGAGCAGTACTTC
CDR3: CASSDGTIHEQYF

J: TRBJ1-1
D: -
V: TRBV18
size: once
DNA: TGTGCCAGCACCCTACAGGGTTCATCTGACACTGAAGCTTTCTTT
CDR3: CASTLQGSSDTEAFF

J: TRBJ2-3
D: -
V: TRBV29-1
size: -
DNA: TGCAGCGTTGCTTCCCGCGTGGGGCAGGCAGATACGCAGTATTTT
CDR3: CSVASRVGQADTQYF

J: TRBJ1-1
D: -
V: TRBV6-6
size: -
DNA: TGTGCCAGCACTCCGCAGGGACAGAACACTGAAGCTTTCTTT
CDR3: CASTPQGQNTEAFF

J: TRBJ1-2
D: -
V: TRBV4-1
size: -
DNA: TGCGCCAGCAGCTTGCCGGGACTCGAGGGGTATGGCTACACCTTC
CDR3: CASSLPGLEGYGYTF

J: TRBJ2-7
D: TRBD2
V: TRBV4-1
size: -
DNA: TGCGCCAGCAGCCAAGGACTAGCGGGCACCGGGGTCAACTTC
CDR3: CASSQGLAGTGVNF

J: TRBJ2-7
D: -
V: TRBV7-3
size: -
DNA: TGTGCCAGCAGCTTAACTGCGGGAAGTCGGTACGAGCAGTACTTC
CDR3: CASSLTAGSRYEQYF

J: TRBJ2-2
D: -
V: TRBV27
size: -
DNA: TGTGCCAGCAGTTTAGGCCAGCGCTTGAACACCGGGGAGCTGTTTTTT
CDR3: CASSLGQRLNTGELFF

J: TRBJ1-2
D: -
V: TRBV7-8
size: -
DNA: TGTGCCAGCAGCTTAGACAGGGAACGCGGCTACACCTTC
CDR3: CASSLDRERGYTF

J: TRBJ2-5
D: TRBD1
V: TRBV2
size: once
DNA: TGTGCCAGCGCCAGGCCCGGACAGGTCGGTGAGACCCAGTACTTC
CDR3: CASARPGQVGETQYF

J: TRBJ2-5
D: -
V: TRBV7-8
size: -
DNA: TGTGCCAGCAGCTTAGCGGTGAGAGAGACCCAGTACTTC
CDR3: CASSLAVRETQYF

J: TRBJ1-5
D: -
V: TRBV12-5
size: -
DNA: TGTGCTAGTGGTTCCTATGGGGGTAATCAGCCCCAGCATTTT
CDR3: CASGSYGGNQPQHF

J: TRBJ2-7
D: -
V: TRBV19
size: -
DNA: TGTGCCAGTAGTATAATGGGCCCGGGGGAGCAGTACTTC
CDR3: CASSIMGPGEQYF

J: TRBJ1-2
D: TRBD1
V: TRBV29-1
size: -
DNA: TGCAGCGTAGGACAGGGGATCGATGGCTACACCTTC
CDR3: CSVGQGIDGYTF